The subject of this entry is one TCR beta chain. The target antigen is unknown. The patients all showed relapse after autologous stem cell transplantation, while their brentuximab vedotin exposure varied. Assay used: immunoSEQ multiplex PCR; TCRdb lists only in-frame clones, some missing. The table has about 84,000 clones, 89% seen once. This entry belongs to a study of PD-1 blockade in classical Hodgkin lymphoma. Germline CDR1 SGHAT, CDR2 FQNNGV. V shed 2 bases, J shed 3 bases, and the junction held 10 bases outside the gene matches. The CDR3 runs to 17 residues. Study outcomes and limitations: CD4+ TCR diversity rose significantly by C4D1, and CD8+ TCR diversity did not. Still unresolved is the cause of the repertoire differences, which may be disease activity or prior therapy.

This specimen was peripheral blood mononuclear cells (PBMCs), taken at baseline. This TCR was sampled from a human donor with classical Hodgkin lymphoma. The chain joins TRBV11-2 to TRBJ2-7, with TRBD1 matching 10 bases. The CDR3 DNA is TGTGCCAGCAGCTTAAAACCACGGACAGGGGGACTCTACGAGCAGTACTTC. This encodes CASSLKPRTGGLYEQYF.